This T cell receptor (beta chain) was documented in a study of blood T cell repertoires in COVID-19. Study-wide background: Whether acute or convalescent, the COVID-19 samples came from the United States, Italy and Spain. PBMCs, B-cell-depleted T cells, or T cells were the source of the cDNA or gDNA that made up the material.

The authors' processing: Reference gene primer amplification in the assay estimated nucleated cell counts. Clones were sequenced by immunoSEQ multiplex PCR, and TCRdb holds only the in-frame ones, with some missing. Clone size and V and J calls were adopted from that table, with D and trimming inferred from the DNA. The profile covers 160,000 or so clones, with about four fifths appearing a single time and around 6.3% taken by the ten largest. The CDR3 has 14 amino acids. V lost 4 bases to trimming and J lost 1 base, with 10 bases between them. From germline, CDR1 is LGHDT and CDR2 YNNKEL (reference sequence).

The chain is built from TRBV3-1 (or the pseudogene TRBV3-2) and TRBJ1-1; a possible D gene is TRBD1 (6 bases). Sequencing input: peripheral blood. This receptor was taken from a man in his 70s with active or convalescent COVID-19. The CDR3, as DNA: TGTGCCAGCAGCCCCGGGACAACGAACACTGAAGCTTTCTTT. Its protein product is CASSPGTTNTEAFF.